This T cell receptor beta chain was observed in a study of T cell responses to AZD1222 COVID-19 vaccine. Pooled together were second doses at about 4 or about 12 weeks. Findings of the study overall: Vaccine-associated CD4 TCRs ranged over spike, dominating at 160-218 and 743-854. In a largely white British group with more females than males, clonal diversity was possibly underestimated.

With regard to this clone: What it binds is not known.

Data came from immunoSEQ multiplex PCR; TCRdb stores just in-frame clones and leaves some out. The data contain 120,000 or so clones, approximately 90% of them singletons. The V end lost 7 bases, the J end lost 4 bases, and 11 bases lay between the germline ends. This CDR3 has 13 residues. This sequence was found in an adult who received the AZD1222 COVID-19 vaccine. Sequences were derived from peripheral blood, sampled 28 days after the second AZD1222 dose. The V call is TRBV12-3 or TRBV12-4, the J call TRBJ1-5; the D gene is possibly TRBD1 (5 bases). The CDR3, as DNA: TGTGCCAGCACCAAGGACATAAATCAGCCCCAGCATTTT. The encoded protein is CASTKDINQPQHF.